This T cell receptor beta chain is drawn from a study of blood T cell repertoires in COVID-19. At the level of the study: The United States, Italy and Spain supplied acute and convalescent COVID-19 samples.

In the authors' methods: The authors estimated nucleated cell counts from reference gene primer amplification. The repertoire was sequenced with immunoSEQ multiplex PCR; TCRdb's copy has only in-frame clones and lacks some. For V, J and clone size, that table is used; D and trimming come from the DNA. Of 75,000 to 85,000 clones listed, approximately 85% are singletons. The CDR3 has 15 amino acids. This TCR came from a human donor in a cohort sampled during active COVID-19. This chain joins TRBV21-1 and TRBJ1-2; TRBD1 is the table's D call, not checked against the DNA. TRBV21-1 is deemed a pseudogene. What was sequenced was peripheral blood. The CDR3 sequence: CASSNDRQFVNGYTF. The CDR3, as DNA: TGTGCCAGCAGCAACGATCGACAGTTTGTAAATGGCTACACCTTC.